This T cell receptor beta chain was sequenced in a study of cytomegalovirus exposure and HLA in healthy donors. Study-level results: In a later analysis, CMV-associated beta chains were mostly HLA-associated, it appeared. It emerged from a later analysis that several of the most significant clusters appeared to be linked to common viral pathogens.

As for this clone: Its antigen is unknown.

The PCR was carried out with 60 Vbeta primers and 13 Jbeta primers. TCRdb's table, derived via immunoSEQ multiplex PCR, lists solely in-frame clones and lacks some. Here the sample spans more than 90,000 clones, about four fifths being singletons. Unmatched junction bases numbered 7, after V lost 3 bases and J lost 6 bases. CDR3 length equals 15 residues. Germline values: CDR1 SGHRS, CDR2 YFSETQ. The source is a woman aged 40 to 55 in good health and CMV-seronegative. Sequencing was done on a sample of PBMCs. The genes are TRBV5-1 and TRBJ2-2; 8 nucleotides align to TRBD2. The DNA of the CDR3 is TGCGCCAGCAGCTCGGGAGGGTCTGGGCCCGGGGAGCTGTTTTTT. It is translated as CASSSGGSGPGELFF.